Below are 17 T cell receptor beta chains sequenced from a single sample in a study of control samples from healthy donors and cancer patients. Repertoires were generated with immunoSEQ multiplex PCR, while TCRdb's copy carries only in-frame clones and drops some. The sample holds 100,000 or so clones; 75% to 90% are singletons and the top ten take about 8%. The specimen was blood. The source of these receptors is a man in his thirties or forties in good health.

The CDR3 sequence: CASSVTGDNSPLHF. The CDR3, as DNA: TGTGCCAGCAGCGTAACGGGGGATAATTCACCCCTCCACTTT. J is TRBJ1-6 and V is TRBV9; TRBD1 is a possible D gene (5 bases). The CDR3 has 14 amino acids. The V end lost 1 base, the J end lost 5 bases, and 7 bases lay between the germline ends. CDR1 and CDR2 from the germline V gene are SGDLS and YYNGEE.

V usage is TRBV15 and J usage is TRBJ2-1, with TRBD2 matching 9 bases. The CDR3 has 16 residues. Trimming removed 4 bases from V and 11 bases from J; junction bases left unmatched: 15. Germline CDR1 and CDR2: LNHNV and YYDKDF (reference sequence). CDR3 coding DNA: TGTGCCACCAGCAACCCCGCGGGGGGGGCTCTTAAAAAGCAGTTCTTC. It is translated as CATSNPAGGALKKQFF. Together with reference TRBV15 and TRBJ2-1, the CDR3 gives the full variable domain: DAMVIQNPRYQVTQFGKPVTLSCSQTLNHNVMYWYQQKSSQAPKLLFHYYDKDFNNEADTPDNFQSRRPNTSFCFLDIRSPGLGDTAMYLCATSNPAGGALKKQFFGPGTRLTVL.

This clone was counted between two and nine times. CDR3 region: CASSRGGGPPEQYF. The CDR3 nucleotides are TGTGCCAGCAGCCGTGGGGGCGGCCCTCCGGAGCAGTACTTC. This chain joins TRBV7-9 and TRBJ2-7, with D possibly matching TRBD1 (6 bases). The CDR3 is 14 amino acids. Trimming took off 5 bases at V and 7 bases at J, with 18 bases between the two ends. Germline V gene lookup returns CDR1 SEHNR and CDR2 FQNEAQ (reference sequence).

This clone was counted a single time. V usage is TRBV28 and J usage is TRBJ1-5, with D maybe TRBD1 (5 bases). The CDR3 contains 15 residues. CDR1 and CDR2 from the germline V gene are MDHEN and SYDVKM. V gave up 6 bases and J gave up 6 bases, with 18 bases separating them. CDR3 in amino acids: CASSPFRVLLQPQHF. In DNA form, the CDR3 reads TGTGCCAGCAGCCCTTTCAGGGTATTACTTCAGCCCCAGCATTTT.

V is TRBV5-4 and J is TRBJ1-2; D is perhaps TRBD1 (5 bases). Trimming took off 0 bases at V and 5 bases at J, with 8 bases between the two ends. Germline V CDR1 and CDR2: SGHNT, YYREEE (reference sequence). The CDR3 is made up of 13 amino acids. DNA for the CDR3: TGTGCCAGCAGCTTGGACGGGGGGTATGGCTACACCTTC. Its translation is CASSLDGGYGYTF.

V and J are TRBV30 and TRBJ1-2; D perhaps matches TRBD1 (5 bases). Germline V gene lookup returns CDR1 GTSNPN and CDR2 SVGIG (reference sequence). Trimming pared 7 bases from V and 6 bases from J, leaving 27 bases between. This CDR3 is built from 16 residues. CDR3 coding DNA: TGTGCCTCAAACCATTATACCGTAGTGGGGGACGATGGCTACACCTTC. This translates into CASNHYTVVGDDGYTF.

The chain uses TRBV28 and TRBJ2-7; D not certain. The germline V gene encodes CDR1 MDHEN and CDR2 SYDVKM. There are 12 residues in the CDR3. Trimming removed 5 bases from V and 4 bases from J, with 9 bases in between. The CDR3 DNA sequence: TGTGCCAGCAGTCCCCTCGGGTACGAGCAGTACTTC. It translates to CASSPLGYEQYF.

This chain connects TRBV6-1 to TRBJ1-6, with 8 bases that match TRBD1. V shed 0 bases, J shed 9 bases, and the junction held 10 bases outside the gene matches. Germline V gene lookup returns CDR1 MNHNS and CDR2 SASEGT. The CDR3 spans 17 residues. CDR3 in amino acids: CASSEARDRDRSSPLHF. The CDR3 DNA follows: TGTGCCAGCAGTGAAGCGCGGGATCGGGACAGGAGTTCACCCCTCCACTTT.

In its sample, this clone was seen once. The chain couples TRBV28 to TRBJ1-2; D is undetermined. Trimming pared 6 bases from V and 6 bases from J, leaving 23 bases between. This CDR3 comprises 16 residues. Germline CDR1 reads MDHEN; CDR2 reads SYDVKM. The CDR3 DNA reads TGTGCCAGCAGAATAGGAGGGTCTATTGGTAATAATGGCTACACCTTC. Translation gives CASRIGGSIGNNGYTF.

This chain links TRBV2 with TRBJ1-2; D may be TRBD1 (5 bases). The V and J ends lost 7 bases and 8 bases respectively, with 14 bases between them. From germline, CDR1 is SNHLY and CDR2 FYNNEI. The CDR3 has 12 amino acids. The CDR3 sequence: CASKRETEGYTF. The CDR3 DNA reads as TGTGCCAGCAAGCGGGAGACAGAAGGCTACACCTTC.

The V call is TRBV7-9, the J call TRBJ2-1; D remains unclear. Between the trimmed V and J ends, which lost 8 bases and 2 bases, there was a span of 13 bases. The CDR3 is made up of 14 amino acids. Germline CDR1 is SEHNR and CDR2 is FQNEAQ (reference sequence). The CDR3 nucleotides are TGTGCCAGCTGCAACGCTATTACCTACAATGAGCAGTTCTTC. Translation gives CASCNAITYNEQFF. The entire variable domain, with the rest obtained from reference TRBV7-9 and TRBJ2-1, is as follows: DTGVSQNPRHKITKRGQNVTFRCDPISEHNRLYWYRQTLGQGPEFLTYFQNEAQLEKSRLLSDRFSAERPKGSFSTLEIQRTEQGDSAMYLCASCNAITYNEQFFGPGTRLTVL.

V is TRBV24-1 and J is TRBJ2-5; TRBD1 matches at 7 bases. The CDR3 sequence is 12 residues long. Germline V gene lookup returns CDR1 KGHDR and CDR2 SFDVKD. The V gene end was trimmed by 5 bases and the J gene end by 7 bases; junction bases not matched to a gene: 3. The CDR3 region is CATSAGGGTQYF. The CDR3 nucleotides are TGTGCCACCAGTGCAGGGGGTGGGACCCAGTACTTC.

This chain links TRBV6-1 with TRBJ1-5; no clear D gene. Germline CDR1 reads MNHNS; CDR2 reads SASEGT. V was shortened by 1 base and J by 3 bases, with 13 bases between the two germline ends. CDR3 size: 16 residues. The CDR3 region is CASSEGKRVPNQPQHF. The CDR3 DNA reads as TGTGCCAGCAGTGAAGGGAAACGAGTCCCCAATCAGCCCCAGCATTTT.

The chain couples TRBV29-1 to TRBJ2-7; D gene uncertain. V dropped 4 bases and J dropped 4 bases, with 5 bases sitting between them. This CDR3 spans 10 amino acids. In germline, CDR1 is SQVTM, CDR2 ANQGSEA. For the CDR3, the DNA is TGCAGCGTTGGGGGATACGAGCAGTACTTC. Residues: CSVGGYEQYF.

The rearrangement links TRBV18 to TRBJ1-3, with D uncertain. V was cut by 1 base and J by 4 bases, with 14 bases left in between. The germline V gene has CDR1 KGHSH and CDR2 LQKENI. CDR3 size: 16 residues. The CDR3 DNA reads TGTGCCAGCTCACCACAGCGGGAGGTTTACGGAAACACCATATATTTT. Translating it yields CASSPQREVYGNTIYF.

The chain links TRBV27 to TRBJ1-1; no firm D call. The germline gives CDR1 MNHEY, CDR2 SMNVEV (reference sequence). Deletions cut 6 bases from V and 1 base from J, with 12 bases between. The CDR3 is made up of 14 amino acids. In DNA form, the CDR3 reads TGTGCCAGCAGGGCCGGGCCGGAGAACACTGAAGCTTTCTTT. It encodes CASRAGPENTEAFF.

In DNA form, the CDR3 reads TGTGCCAGCGAAACACCGGACGACAGGACCTACGAGCAGTACGTC. This codes for CASETPDDRTYEQYV. The V call is TRBV5-3, the J call TRBJ2-7; a weak D match, TRBD1 (6 bases). TRBV5-3 is given ORF status, its function remaining uncertain. The CDR3 contains 15 residues. The V and J ends lost 8 bases and 2 bases respectively, with 20 bases between them.